This T cell receptor beta chain came from a study of blood T cell repertoires in COVID-19. Study at large: Sites in the United States, Italy and Spain provided acute and convalescent COVID-19 samples. Sources were T cells, B-cell-depleted T cells, or PBMCs; the material itself was cDNA or gDNA.

The repertoire was sequenced with immunoSEQ multiplex PCR; TCRdb's copy has only in-frame clones and lacks some. The repertoire holds about 330,000 clones, with around 90% as singletons. The germline V and J ends were trimmed by 1 base and 14 bases, with 18 bases remaining between them. This CDR3 is built from 15 residues. CDR1 is SGHTA and CDR2 is FQGNSA in the germline V gene. The cohort comprised adults aged 18 to 89 years residing in approximately 25 US areas. Cohort 3 recovered donors had two negative PCRs, clearance, or symptom resolution. This chain connects TRBV7-2 to TRBJ1-6, with D possibly matching TRBD1 (5 bases). Sequenced sample: PBMCs or T cells enriched from blood (not recorded which). The clonotype was recovered from a woman aged 25 to 39 who had recovered from COVID-19. The CDR3: CASSLGGPTGGTLHF. The CDR3 nucleotides read TGTGCCAGCAGCTTAGGGGGACCGACTGGGGGGACCCTCCACTTT.